The following is a T cell receptor beta chain sequence with its context. This PCR relied on a set of 60 Vbeta primers and 13 Jbeta primers. Measured with immunoSEQ multiplex PCR; TCRdb has only the in-frame clones, and not every one. Of under 200,000 clones listed, 65% to 85% were seen once; the top ten hold roughly 6.3%. Although they were nominally healthy when sampled, donors likely had unrecorded immune exposures. The data derive from a study of cytomegalovirus exposure and HLA in healthy donors. Looked up from germline, CDR1 is SGHDT and CDR2 is YYEEEE. V was shortened by 2 bases and J by 3 bases, with 12 bases between the two germline ends. The CDR3 length is 15 residues.

This TCR was sampled from a male donor in good health and CMV-seropositive. The chain links TRBV5-6 to TRBJ2-1, with a tentative D call TRBD2 (5 bases). Material: PBMCs. The CDR3 is CASSFRLSLYNEQFF. The CDR3 DNA is TGTGCCAGCAGCTTTCGACTAAGTCTCTACAATGAGCAGTTCTTC.